This T cell receptor beta chain was sequenced for a study of response to subunit inactivated influenza vaccine (dated by TCRdb to 2017 to 2018). The study in broad terms: The study used deep quantitative T cell receptor repertoire profiling to track responses to a trivalent subunit inactivated influenza vaccine. General conclusions and limits of the study: The authors suggested that each seasonal influenza vaccination may recruit only a limited number of new T cells.

The library was produced with RT-PCR. Reads for this sample came from an Illumina HiSeq 2500. TCRdb applied fastp at Q25 and MiXCR to the public reads, then kept only in-frame beta chains. Each record represents a unique CDR3 protein, reported with the most common genes and DNA among its rows. The sample includes around 300,000 distinct CDR3 sequences, with approximately 21% observed a single time. The top ten clones comprise around a tenth of the sample. Per the germline V gene (reference sequence), DFQATT is the CDR1 and SNEGSKA is the CDR2. The CDR3 starts with the cysteine, ends with the phenylalanine, and has 17 residues. Kept here is only the CDR3 DNA, which spans 51 bases and is read in frame from base 1. Germline trimming amounts to 3 bases on V and 9 bases on J, with 15 as the count of junction bases outside the gene matches. This clonotype showed up just a few times. Its antigen remains unidentified. Base qualities are not recorded, but no much larger clone differs from it by a single base.

The chain links TRBV20-1 with TRBJ2-1; TRBD2 aligns with 12 central bases. Sequenced here: PBMCs from blood, sampled around 22 months after vaccination. The sequence was collected from a man between 50 and 69 years old who received an inactivated influenza vaccine. Donor details come from another sample of the same person, matched by shared clones. The CDR3 in this case is CSARPHTPSGRAVEQFF. The bases are TGCAGTGCTAGGCCCCACACACCTAGCGGGAGGGCCGTTGAGCAGTTCTTC.